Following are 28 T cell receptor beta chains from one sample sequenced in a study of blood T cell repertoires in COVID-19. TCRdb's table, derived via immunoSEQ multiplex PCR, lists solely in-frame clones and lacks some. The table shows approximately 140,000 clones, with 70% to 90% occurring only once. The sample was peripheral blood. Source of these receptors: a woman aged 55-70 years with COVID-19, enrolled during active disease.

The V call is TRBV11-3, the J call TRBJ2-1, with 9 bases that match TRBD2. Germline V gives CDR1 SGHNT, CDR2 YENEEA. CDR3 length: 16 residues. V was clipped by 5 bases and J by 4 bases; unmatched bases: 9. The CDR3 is CASSGGAGGMYNEQFF. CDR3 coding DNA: TGTGCCAGCAGCGGAGGCGCGGGGGGGATGTACAATGAGCAGTTCTTC.

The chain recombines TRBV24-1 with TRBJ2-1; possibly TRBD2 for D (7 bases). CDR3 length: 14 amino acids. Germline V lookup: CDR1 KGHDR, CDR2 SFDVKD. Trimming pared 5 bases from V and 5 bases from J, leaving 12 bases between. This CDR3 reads CATSAPGGNNEQFF. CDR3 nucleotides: TGTGCCACCAGTGCCCCGGGGGGCAACAATGAGCAGTTCTTC.

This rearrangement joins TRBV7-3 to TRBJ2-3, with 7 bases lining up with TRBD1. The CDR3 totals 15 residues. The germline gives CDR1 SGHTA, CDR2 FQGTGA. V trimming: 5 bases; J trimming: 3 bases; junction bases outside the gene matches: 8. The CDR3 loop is CASSHGQDWTDTQYF. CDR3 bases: TGTGCCAGCAGCCACGGACAGGACTGGACAGATACGCAGTATTTT.

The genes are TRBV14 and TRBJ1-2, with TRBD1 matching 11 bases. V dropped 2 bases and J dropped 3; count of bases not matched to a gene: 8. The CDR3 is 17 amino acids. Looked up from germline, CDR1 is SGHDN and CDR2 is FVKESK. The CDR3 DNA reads TGTGCCAGCAGCCAATGGACAGGGGGCAGGACCGACTATGGCTACACCTTC. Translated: CASSQWTGGRTDYGYTF.

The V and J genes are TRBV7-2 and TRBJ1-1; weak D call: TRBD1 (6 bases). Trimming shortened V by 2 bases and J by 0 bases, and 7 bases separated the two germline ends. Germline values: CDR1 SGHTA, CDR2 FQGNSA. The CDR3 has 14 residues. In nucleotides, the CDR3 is TGTGCCAGCAGCTTAACAGGGTTGAACACTGAAGCTTTCTTT. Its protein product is CASSLTGLNTEAFF.

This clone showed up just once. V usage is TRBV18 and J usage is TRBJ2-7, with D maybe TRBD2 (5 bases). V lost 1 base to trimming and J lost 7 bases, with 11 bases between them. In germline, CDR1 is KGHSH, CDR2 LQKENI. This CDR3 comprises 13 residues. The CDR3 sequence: CASSPQREEEQYF. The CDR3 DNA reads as TGTGCCAGCTCACCACAGAGGGAAGAGGAGCAGTACTTC.

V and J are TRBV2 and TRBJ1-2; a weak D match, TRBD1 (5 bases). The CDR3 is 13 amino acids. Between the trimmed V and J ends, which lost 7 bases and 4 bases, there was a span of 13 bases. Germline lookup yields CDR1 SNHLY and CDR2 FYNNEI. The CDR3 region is CASIRGWFYGYTF. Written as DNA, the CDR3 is TGTGCCAGCATAAGGGGCTGGTTCTATGGCTACACCTTC.

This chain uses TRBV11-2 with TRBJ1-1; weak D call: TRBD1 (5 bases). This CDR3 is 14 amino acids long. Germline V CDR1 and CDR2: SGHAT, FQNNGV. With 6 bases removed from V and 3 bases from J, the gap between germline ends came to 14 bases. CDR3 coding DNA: TGTGCCAGCAGTTTGACGGGGGATTACACTGAAGCTTTCTTT. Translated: CASSLTGDYTEAFF.

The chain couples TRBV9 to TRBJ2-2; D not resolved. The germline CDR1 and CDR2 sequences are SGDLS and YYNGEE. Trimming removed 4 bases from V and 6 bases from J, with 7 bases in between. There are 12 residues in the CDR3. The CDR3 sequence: CASSLSSGELFF. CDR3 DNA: TGTGCCAGCAGCCTTAGTTCCGGGGAGCTGTTTTTT.

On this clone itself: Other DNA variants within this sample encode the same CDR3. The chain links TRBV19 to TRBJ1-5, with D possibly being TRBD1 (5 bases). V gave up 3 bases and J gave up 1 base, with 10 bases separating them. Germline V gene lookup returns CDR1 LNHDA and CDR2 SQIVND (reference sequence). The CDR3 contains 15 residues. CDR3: CASSIQGGSNQPQHF. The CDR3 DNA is TGTGCCAGTAGTATTCAGGGAGGGAGCAATCAGCCCCAGCATTTT.

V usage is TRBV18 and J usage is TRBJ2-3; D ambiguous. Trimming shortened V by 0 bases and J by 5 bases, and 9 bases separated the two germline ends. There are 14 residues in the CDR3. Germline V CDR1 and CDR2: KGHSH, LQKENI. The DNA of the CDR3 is TGTGCCAGCTCACCACCTGCGGAGCGAGATACGCAGTATTTT. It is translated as CASSPPAERDTQYF.

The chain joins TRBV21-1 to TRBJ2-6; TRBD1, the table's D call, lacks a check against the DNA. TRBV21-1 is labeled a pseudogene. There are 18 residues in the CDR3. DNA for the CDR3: TGTGCCAGCACCCACCGGGACAGAAGTAACTCGGGGGCCAACGTCCTGACTTTC. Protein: CASTHRDRSNSGANVLTF.

CDR3 coding DNA: TGCGCCAGCAGCCAAGTCGAGCGGGGGGGCCAAGAGACCCAGTACTTC. It translates to CASSQVERGGQETQYF. This rearrangement joins TRBV4-1 to TRBJ2-5; TRBD2 agrees at 10 bases. This CDR3 has 16 amino acids. The germline CDR1 and CDR2 sequences are MGHRA and YSYEKL. Trimming took 1 base from V and 1 from J; bases not matched to a gene: 3.

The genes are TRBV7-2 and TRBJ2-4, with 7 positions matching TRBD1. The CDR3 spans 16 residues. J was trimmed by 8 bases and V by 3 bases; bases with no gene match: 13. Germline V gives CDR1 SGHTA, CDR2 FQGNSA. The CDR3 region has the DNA TGTGCCAGCAGCTTCCGGACAGGTTTGGACCTGGACATTCAGTACTTC. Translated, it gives CASSFRTGLDLDIQYF.

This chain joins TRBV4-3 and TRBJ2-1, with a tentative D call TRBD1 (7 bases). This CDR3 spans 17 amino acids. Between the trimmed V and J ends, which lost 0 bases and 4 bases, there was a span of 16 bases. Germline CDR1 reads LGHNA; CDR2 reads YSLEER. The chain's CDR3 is CASSQEGGGVEYNEQFF. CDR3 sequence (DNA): TGCGCCAGCAGCCAAGAAGGGGGCGGGGTGGAATACAATGAGCAGTTCTTC.

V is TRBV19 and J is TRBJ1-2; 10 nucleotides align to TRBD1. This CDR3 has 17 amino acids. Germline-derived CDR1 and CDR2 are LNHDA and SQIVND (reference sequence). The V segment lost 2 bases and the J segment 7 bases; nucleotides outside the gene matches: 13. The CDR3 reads CASSIPGQGTPYVGYTF. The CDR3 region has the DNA TGTGCCAGTAGTATACCGGGACAGGGGACCCCATATGTTGGCTACACCTTC.

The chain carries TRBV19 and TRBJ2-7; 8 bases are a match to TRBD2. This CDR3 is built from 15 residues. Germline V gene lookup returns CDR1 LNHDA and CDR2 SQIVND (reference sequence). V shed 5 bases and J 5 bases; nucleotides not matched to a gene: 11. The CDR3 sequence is CASSPQAAGGDEQYF. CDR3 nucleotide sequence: TGTGCCAGTAGTCCTCAGGCGGCCGGGGGGGACGAGCAGTACTTC.

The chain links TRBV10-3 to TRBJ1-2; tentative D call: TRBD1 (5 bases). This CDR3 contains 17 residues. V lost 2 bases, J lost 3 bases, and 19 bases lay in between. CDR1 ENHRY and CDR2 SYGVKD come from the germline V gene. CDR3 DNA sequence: TGTGCCATCAGTGAGACGGGCGGGGGGAAATCTGACTATGGCTACACCTTC. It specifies CAISETGGGKSDYGYTF.

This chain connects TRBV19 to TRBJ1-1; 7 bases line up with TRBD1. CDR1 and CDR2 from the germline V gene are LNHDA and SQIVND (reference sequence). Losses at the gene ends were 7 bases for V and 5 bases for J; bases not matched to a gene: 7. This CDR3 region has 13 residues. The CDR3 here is CASIPTRGTEAFF. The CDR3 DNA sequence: TGTGCCAGTATCCCTACCAGGGGGACTGAAGCTTTCTTT.

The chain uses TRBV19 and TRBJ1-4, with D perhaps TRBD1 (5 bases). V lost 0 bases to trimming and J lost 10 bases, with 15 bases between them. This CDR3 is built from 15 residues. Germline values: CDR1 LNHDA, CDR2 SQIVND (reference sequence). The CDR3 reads CASSIEGGEVGKLFF. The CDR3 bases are TGTGCCAGTAGTATAGAGGGGGGTGAGGTCGGAAAACTGTTTTTT. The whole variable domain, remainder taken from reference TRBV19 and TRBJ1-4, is DGGITQSPKYLFRKEGQNVTLSCEQNLNHDAMYWYRQDPGQGLRLIYYSQIVNDFQKGDIAEGYSVSREKKESFPLTVTSAQKNPTAFYLCASSIEGGEVGKLFFGSGTQLSVL.

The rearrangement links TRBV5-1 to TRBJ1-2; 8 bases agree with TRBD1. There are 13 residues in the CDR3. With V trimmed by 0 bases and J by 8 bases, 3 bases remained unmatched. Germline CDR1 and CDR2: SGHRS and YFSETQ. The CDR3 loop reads CASSLVTGDGYTF. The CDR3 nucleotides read TGCGCCAGCAGCTTGGTGACAGGGGACGGCTACACCTTC.

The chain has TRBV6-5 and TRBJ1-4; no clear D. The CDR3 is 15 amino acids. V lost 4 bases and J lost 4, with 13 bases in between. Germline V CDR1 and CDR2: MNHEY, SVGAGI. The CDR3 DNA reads TGTGCCAGCAGTTGGAGGGCGCAGAATAATGAAAAACTGTTTTTT. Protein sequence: CASSWRAQNNEKLFF.

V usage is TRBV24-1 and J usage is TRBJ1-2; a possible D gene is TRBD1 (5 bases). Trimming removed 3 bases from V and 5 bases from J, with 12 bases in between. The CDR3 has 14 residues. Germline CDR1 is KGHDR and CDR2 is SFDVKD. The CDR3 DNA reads TGTGCCACCAGTGATCCGGGACGGGGGTATGGCTACACCTTC. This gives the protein CATSDPGRGYGYTF.

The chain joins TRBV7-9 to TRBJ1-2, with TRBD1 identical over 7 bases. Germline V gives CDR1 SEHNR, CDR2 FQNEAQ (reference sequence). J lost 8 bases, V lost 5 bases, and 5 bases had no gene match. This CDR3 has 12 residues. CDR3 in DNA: TGTGCCAGCAGCCTCCTGGACAGGGGCTACACCTTC. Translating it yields CASSLLDRGYTF.

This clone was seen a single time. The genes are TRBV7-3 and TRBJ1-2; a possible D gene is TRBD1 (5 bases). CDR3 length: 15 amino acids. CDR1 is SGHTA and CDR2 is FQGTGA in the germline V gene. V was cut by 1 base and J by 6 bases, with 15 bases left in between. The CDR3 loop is CASSLNAGDRDGYTF. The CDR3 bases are TGTGCCAGCAGCTTAAATGCGGGGGATCGGGATGGCTACACCTTC.

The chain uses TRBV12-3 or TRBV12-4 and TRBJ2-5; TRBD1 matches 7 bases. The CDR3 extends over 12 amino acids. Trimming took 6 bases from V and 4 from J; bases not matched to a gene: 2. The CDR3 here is CASRRGRETQYF. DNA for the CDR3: TGTGCCAGCAGGAGGGGGCGAGAGACCCAGTACTTC.

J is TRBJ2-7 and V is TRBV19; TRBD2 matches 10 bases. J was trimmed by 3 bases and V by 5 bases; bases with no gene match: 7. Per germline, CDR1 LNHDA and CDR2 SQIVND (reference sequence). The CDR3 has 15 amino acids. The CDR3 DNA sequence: TGTGCCAGTAGTCTTACTAGCGGGGTAGACTACGAGCAGTACTTC. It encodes CASSLTSGVDYEQYF.

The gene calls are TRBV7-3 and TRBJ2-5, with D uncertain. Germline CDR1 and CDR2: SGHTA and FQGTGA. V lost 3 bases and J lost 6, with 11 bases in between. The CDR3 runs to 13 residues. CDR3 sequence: CASSFPGRQTQYF. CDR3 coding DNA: TGTGCCAGCAGCTTTCCAGGCCGGCAGACCCAGTACTTC.